This T cell receptor (beta chain) derives from a study of regulatory T cells in long-lasting Graves disease. Study in general: Over 5 years on antithyroid drugs plus positive TSH receptor antibodies marked Graves' disease as persistent.

Relying on iRepertoire HTBI primers and Arm-PCR of CDR3 regions, the team built TCR beta libraries. From the multiplex PCR reads, TCRdb called clonotypes with MiXCR, one entry per CDR3 protein. This sample yields hundreds of thousands of distinct CDR3 sequences, of which around 30% are seen a single time; roughly 41% belongs to the top ten. Study observations and caveats: Between persistent patients, fewer than 3,500 public clonotypes were shared, exceeding the 966 shared between new patients. Few sampled subjects may have lowered accuracy. Reduced TCR diversity was observed in persistent Graves' patients versus newly diagnosed patients.

Time point meaning: persistent/refractory GD, antithyroid drugs over 5 years with positive TRAb. Generation of the TCR library employed RNA extracted from PBMCs. The CDR3 runs 17 residues. V was shortened by 7 bases and J by 5 bases, with 21 bases between the two germline ends. Germline V lookup: CDR1 MDHEN, CDR2 SYDVKM. Worth noting for this clonotype: What it recognizes is unknown.

This clonotype was sampled from a female donor with Graves disease. V usage is TRBV28 and J usage is TRBJ1-6, with D uncertain. The input for sequencing was peripheral blood mononuclear cells (PBMCs), taken when the disease was refractory, from a patient treated with antithyroid drugs. CDR3 in amino acids: CASNPRARIDNNSPLHF. The CDR3 nucleotides read TGTGCCAGCAACCCGAGGGCCCGAATAGATAATAATTCACCCCTCCACTTT.